The 20 T cell receptor beta chains below were found in one sample sequenced in a study of T-cell reconstitution after alpha-beta-depleted transplantation in children. Unique molecular identifiers were incorporated during preparation of the TCRbeta library. TCRdb re-derived calls from the PCR reads in MiXCR, one entry per CDR3 protein. Here the sample spans some 550,000 distinct CDR3 sequences, 15% to 20% being singletons. Source: PBMCs from the stem cell graft donor, taken from the stem cell graft. The receptor source for this set is a human donor who donated a stem cell graft to a child with acute lymphoblastic leukemia.

There are a few counts of this clonotype. A read error may be the cause here, since a much bigger clone is one base away. This chain links TRBV6-6 with TRBJ1-5; D is ambiguous. The ends were cut back, 4 bases at V and 2 bases at J, with 6 bases in the middle. Germline V gene sequence: CDR1 MNHNY, CDR2 SVGAGI (reference sequence). The CDR3 runs to 13 residues. CDR3 in amino acids: CASSLHGNQPQHF. Here the CDR3 DNA reads TGTGCCAGCAGTTTACACGGCAATCAGCCCCAGCATTTT.

This clonotype was seen a few times. The chain joins TRBV6-5 to TRBJ2-7, with TRBD1 matching 12 bases. The CDR3 contains 15 residues. Germline V gene sequence: CDR1 MNHEY, CDR2 SVGAGI. V lost 4 bases to trimming and J lost 7 bases; unmatched junction nucleotides: 8. The CDR3 coding sequence is TGTGCCAGCAGTTCTCCGGGACAGGGGGCGCGGGAGCAGTACTTC. Amino acid sequence: CASSSPGQGAREQYF.

This clonotype appeared many times. The V gene is TRBV12-3 or TRBV12-4, the J gene TRBJ1-5; D uncertain. V dropped 6 bases and J dropped 4 bases, with 7 bases sitting between them. CDR3 length: 12 residues. The CDR3 bases are TGTGCCAGCAGCCTCGATAATCAGCCCCAGCATTTT. Its translation is CASSLDNQPQHF.

A few counts support this clonotype. The chain recombines TRBV5-1 with TRBJ2-2; the D gene is possibly TRBD1 (6 bases). The CDR3 totals 15 residues. The ends were cut back, 0 bases at V and 5 bases at J, with 11 bases in the middle. Germline V gene data show CDR1 as SGHRS and CDR2 as YFSETQ. The CDR3 sequence is CASSLVLQGTGELFF. For the CDR3, the DNA is TGCGCCAGCAGCTTGGTTTTGCAGGGGACCGGGGAGCTGTTTTTT.

In this sample, this clonotype turned up a few times. The V and J genes are TRBV5-5 and TRBJ2-7; 10 bases match TRBD1. V shed 4 bases, J shed 6 bases, and the junction held 7 bases outside the gene matches. Germline CDR1 reads SGHKS; CDR2 reads YYEKEE (reference sequence). The CDR3 covers 14 residues. This CDR3 is CASSRGTGDGEQYF. Written as DNA, the CDR3 is TGTGCCAGCAGCCGCGGGACAGGGGATGGCGAGCAGTACTTC.

The table lists this clonotype with a few counts. The rearrangement joins TRBV12-3 or TRBV12-4 to TRBJ2-4; maybe TRBD1 (6 bases). Between the trimmed V and J ends, which lost 3 bases and 6 bases, there was a span of 6 bases. The CDR3 runs to 12 residues. In DNA form, the CDR3 reads TGTGCCAGCAGTTTGGACAGAAACATTCAGTACTTC. The encoded protein is CASSLDRNIQYF.

The chain joins TRBV9 to TRBJ2-7; no clear D. Trimming stripped 0 bases from V and 4 bases from J, with 8 bases between. The CDR3 covers 13 residues. Germline-derived CDR1 and CDR2 are SGDLS and YYNGEE. CDR3 sequence reads: CASSVGARYEQYF. CDR3 in DNA: TGTGCCAGCAGCGTAGGGGCGAGATACGAGCAGTACTTC.

This rearrangement joins TRBV12-3 or TRBV12-4 to TRBJ2-1; 10 bases line up with TRBD2. V lost 2 bases and J lost 6; bases outside the gene matches: 7. The CDR3 spans 16 residues. The CDR3: CASSLLGSSGSNEQFF. The CDR3 DNA is TGTGCCAGCAGTTTACTCGGGTCTAGCGGGAGCAATGAGCAGTTCTTC.

This chain joins TRBV18 and TRBJ1-3; weak D call: TRBD1 (5 bases). Germline V gives CDR1 KGHSH, CDR2 LQKENI. Between the trimmed V and J ends, which lost 2 bases and 4 bases, there was a span of 12 bases. CDR3 length equals 15 residues. CDR3 in DNA: TGTGCCAGCTCACCAAAGAGGGACGTCGGAAACACCATATATTTT. Protein sequence: CASSPKRDVGNTIYF.

This chain joins TRBV19 and TRBJ1-2, with D hard to call. The length of the CDR3 is 11 residues. Germline V gives CDR1 LNHDA, CDR2 SQIVND (reference sequence). V lost 4 bases to trimming and J lost 0 bases, with 0 bases between them. The CDR3 nucleotides are TGTGCCAGTAGTACTAACTATGGCTACACCTTC. Amino acid sequence: CASSTNYGYTF.

This clonotype was observed at least ten times. The chain is built from TRBV10-3 and TRBJ2-1; D unclear. Trimming cost V 11 bases and J 0 bases, with 11 bases left between them. The CDR3 consists of 13 residues. Germline values: CDR1 ENHRY, CDR2 SYGVKD. The CDR3 sequence: CACAASSYNEQFF. DNA of the CDR3: TGTGCCTGCGCAGCTTCCTCCTACAATGAGCAGTTCTTC.

In this sample, this clonotype turned up a few times. The J gene is TRBJ1-2, the V gene TRBV30; no firm D call. Germline V gene lookup returns CDR1 GTSNPN and CDR2 SVGIG (reference sequence). Trimming stripped 0 bases from V and 3 bases from J, with 11 bases between. The CDR3 extends over 14 amino acids. The CDR3 sequence is CAWSVGALYYGYTF. In nucleotides, the CDR3 is TGTGCCTGGAGTGTAGGAGCTCTTTACTATGGCTACACCTTC.

The chain has TRBV20-1 and TRBJ2-1, with 7 bases matching TRBD2. The CDR3 loop spans 15 amino acids. The V and J ends lost 5 bases and 4 bases, in that order; junction bases with no gene match: 11. CDR1 DFQATT and CDR2 SNEGSKA come from the germline V gene (reference sequence). CDR3 nucleotides: TGCAGTGCTGCCCTTTACGGGAGGCCTTACAATGAGCAGTTCTTC. Its translation is CSAALYGRPYNEQFF.

This sequence joins TRBV5-1 and TRBJ1-5, with a weak D call TRBD1 (5 bases). The CDR3 covers 14 residues. V was cut by 4 bases and J by 0 bases, with 8 bases left in between. Germline loops: CDR1 SGHRS, CDR2 YFSETQ. The CDR3 is CASSRDYSNQPQHF. The CDR3 bases are TGCGCCAGCAGCAGGGACTATAGCAATCAGCCCCAGCATTTT.

This chain uses TRBV29-1 with TRBJ2-1; the D gene is possibly TRBD2 (5 bases). Trimming removed 1 base at V and 8 bases at J, with 12 bases between. Germline V lookup: CDR1 SQVTM, CDR2 ANQGSEA. The CDR3 is 13 amino acids. The CDR3 DNA is TGCAGCGTTGAAGGGACTTTAGGCTATGAGCAGTTCTTC. This translates into CSVEGTLGYEQFF.

In this sample, this clonotype turned up a few times. The V and J genes are TRBV20-1 and TRBJ2-1; no reliable D call. CDR1 and CDR2 (germline): DFQATT, SNEGSKA (reference sequence). V lost 6 bases, J lost 6 bases, and 18 bases lay in between. The CDR3 covers 14 residues. The CDR3 is CSAQAGLFGNEQFF. Written as DNA, the CDR3 is TGCAGTGCCCAAGCCGGGTTGTTCGGCAATGAGCAGTTCTTC.

V and J are TRBV5-1 and TRBJ2-1; TRBD2 aligns across 12 bases. The CDR3 runs 16 residues. Per the germline V gene, CDR1 is SGHRS and CDR2 is YFSETQ. With 0 bases clipped from V and 10 bases from J, the junction kept 8 bases outside the gene matches. CDR3 residues: CASSLAWTSGKQEQFF. CDR3 bases: TGCGCCAGCAGCTTGGCCTGGACTAGCGGGAAGCAGGAGCAGTTCTTC.

V usage is TRBV29-1 and J usage is TRBJ2-5; 7 nucleotides align to TRBD1. Germline values: CDR1 SQVTM, CDR2 ANQGSEA. J lost 3 bases, V lost 7 bases, and 11 bases had no gene match. CDR3 size: 14 residues. CDR3 sequence: CSAASGQRKETQYF. The DNA for the CDR3 is TGCAGCGCCGCTTCGGGACAGCGGAAAGAGACCCAGTACTTC.

This chain links TRBV5-1 with TRBJ1-2, with 7 nucleotides matching TRBD1. Per germline, CDR1 SGHRS and CDR2 YFSETQ. With 3 bases clipped from V and 3 bases from J, the junction kept 2 bases outside the gene matches. This CDR3 is 13 amino acids long. The CDR3 DNA is TGCGCCAGCAGCTGGGACAGAGACTATGGCTACACCTTC. Its protein is CASSWDRDYGYTF.

This clonotype has more than one count but fewer than ten. The CDR3 nucleotides read TGCAGTGCTAGAATTCGGACTGCGCCCTACAATGAGCAGTTCTTC. It is translated as CSARIRTAPYNEQFF. This chain links TRBV20-1 with TRBJ2-1; D possibly corresponds to TRBD2 (5 bases). V was trimmed by 2 bases and J by 2 bases, leaving 13 bases between them. Germline CDR1 and CDR2: DFQATT and SNEGSKA (reference sequence). The length of the CDR3 is 15 residues.